The 4 T cell receptor gamma chains below were found in one sample sequenced in a study of Vδ1+ human thymocytes. Whole-study results and caveats: Thymic TRG and TRD repertoires appeared highly polyclonal.

For these receptors, no antigen is known. Extracted RNA was reverse transcribed into cDNA. The CDR3 regions were amplified by multiplex PCR from V-gene primers to a constant-region primer. TCRdb re-called clones from the multiplex PCR reads via CATT. The sample gives about 36,000 gamma-chain clones, around 21% of which show up once; under 2% is in the top ten. Sequenced sample: Vdelta1+ gamma-delta thymocytes from the thymus. Documented subset: FACS-sorted CD3+ TCRalphabeta- TCRVdelta1+ TCRVdelta2- thymocytes. The receptor source for this set is a girl less than two years old who had congenital heart surgery.

A note on this clone: Distinct nucleotide sequences in the sample also encode this CDR3. The V gene is TRGV3, the J gene TRGJP2. CDR1 and CDR2 from the germline V gene are VTNTFY and YDVSTARD (reference sequence). With 2 bases clipped from V and 2 bases from J, the junction kept 2 bases outside the gene matches. CDR3 length: 14 residues. The CDR3 nucleotides are TGTGCCACCTGGGACACCAGTAGTGATTGGATCAAGACGTTT. Protein sequence: CATWDTSSDWIKTF.

This clone has more than one count but fewer than ten. A single base separates this from a much larger clone, so it may be a read error. Other DNA sequences in the sample encode the same CDR3. The rearrangement uses TRGV8 and TRGJP1. The CDR3 is made up of 13 amino acids. Germline V lookup: CDR1 VENAVY, CDR2 YDSYNSRV. CDR3 DNA sequence: TGTGCCACCTGGGATACCACTGGTTGGTTCAAGATATTC. As protein: CATWDTTGWFKIF.

In this sample, this clone turned up a few times. At the DNA level, this CDR3 is encoded by other sequences in the same sample as well. The chain is built from TRGV4 and TRGJ1 or TRGJ2. Per germline, CDR1 EGSTGY and CDR2 YDSYTSSV. J gave up 10 bases and V 0 bases, and 6 bases lay outside the gene matches. CDR3 size: 12 residues. The CDR3 nucleotides read TGTGCCACCTGGGATGGGCGTGGAAAGAAACTCTTT. Translating gives CATWDGRGKKLF.

On this clone: Within the sample, other DNA sequences also encode this same CDR3. This chain joins TRGV2 and TRGJ1 or TRGJ2. Germline CDR1 reads EGSNGY; CDR2 reads YDSYNSKV. This CDR3 contains 14 residues. V lost 0 bases, J lost 4 bases, and 6 bases stayed unmatched. As DNA, the CDR3 is TGTGCCACCTGGGACGGGCCCGGATATTATAAGAAACTCTTT. This encodes CATWDGPGYYKKLF.